This TCR beta chain was identified during a study of CD8+ T cells in alopecia areata. Study context: Treated patients swallowed 5 to 10 mg of oral tofacitinib twice daily.

The germline gives CDR1 SGHNT, CDR2 YYREEE (reference sequence). This CDR3 comprises 15 residues. The V gene end was trimmed by 3 bases and the J gene end by 1 base; junction bases not matched to a gene: 3. Extraction and reverse transcription of RNA yielded cDNA as the sequencing template. Clones were read by immunoSEQ multiplex PCR, and TCRdb kept only the in-frame ones, dropping some. The table lists some 170,000 clones, around 71% of them singletons. As part of sample collection, lesional scalp punch biopsies and peripheral blood were taken from alopecia areata patients. The receptor comes from a human donor with alopecia areata. This sample comprised CD8+ T cells sorted from blood, obtained at week 0. The V call is TRBV5-4, the J call TRBJ2-7; TRBD1 matches 11 bases. CDR3 sequence: CASSWGDRGSYEQYF. The CDR3 DNA follows: TGTGCCAGCAGCTGGGGGGACAGGGGGTCCTACGAGCAGTACTTC.